These T cell receptor beta chains were read from a single sample in a study of blood T cell repertoires in COVID-19. Sequenced by immunoSEQ multiplex PCR; TCRdb stores in-frame clones only, minus some. The data contain tens of thousands of clones, around 80% of them singletons. The specimen sequenced was peripheral blood. The origin of the receptors is a human donor in a cohort sampled during active COVID-19. Both conserved end residues are trimmed from each CDR3. Clone sizes are given selectively: once, few, many, or a class where the clone is expanded.

v_gene: TRBV19
j_gene: TRBJ1-2
abundance: .
CDR3aa: ASSAGQQRWGYT

v_gene: TRBV18
j_gene: TRBJ1-1
abundance: .
CDR3aa: ASSPLDTYTEAF

v_gene: TRBV6-5
j_gene: TRBJ2-1
abundance: once
CDR3aa: ASRPMPGLYNEQF

v_gene: TRBV9
j_gene: TRBJ1-4
abundance: .
CDR3aa: ASSGPPGTGAGMTNEKLF

v_gene: TRBV28
j_gene: TRBJ1-6
abundance: .
CDR3aa: ASRSGQGNSPLH

v_gene: TRBV10-3
j_gene: TRBJ2-7
abundance: .
CDR3aa: AIRGATGGDEQY

v_gene: TRBV27
j_gene: TRBJ2-7
abundance: .
CDR3aa: ASSSRWGGTPYEQY

v_gene: TRBV5-1
j_gene: TRBJ2-2
abundance: .
CDR3aa: ASSLIPASGSNGELF

v_gene: TRBV27
j_gene: TRBJ1-1
abundance: .
CDR3aa: ASSFGAHRGGTGNTEAF

v_gene: TRBV7-9
j_gene: TRBJ2-7
abundance: .
CDR3aa: ASSLTSGRYEQY

v_gene: TRBV5-4
j_gene: TRBJ2-1
abundance: .
CDR3aa: ASSLVGGLVSEQF

v_gene: TRBV7-3
j_gene: TRBJ2-3
abundance: once
CDR3aa: ASSLRPGADTQY

v_gene: TRBV24-1
j_gene: TRBJ1-1
abundance: .
CDR3aa: ATSDKQGNTEAF

v_gene: TRBV28
j_gene: TRBJ2-1
abundance: .
CDR3aa: ASSLRNEQF

v_gene: TRBV7-9
j_gene: TRBJ1-4
abundance: .
CDR3aa: ASSLASGGLEKLF

v_gene: TRBV27
j_gene: TRBJ2-1
abundance: .
CDR3aa: ASSQGAGEQF